This T cell receptor (beta chain) was identified during a study of CD8+ T cells in alopecia areata. Sequencing templates came from extracted RNA that was reverse transcribed into cDNA. This table comes from immunoSEQ multiplex PCR, and its TCRdb copy is limited to in-frame clones, with some not included. Of about 200,000 clones in the sample, roughly 50% were seen once. The CDR3 sequence is 11 residues long. Trimming left V 11 bases short and J 5 bases short, with 10 bases between. Germline-derived CDR1 and CDR2 are ENHRY and SYGVKD. This TCR derives from a human donor in good health. The chain couples TRBV10-3 to TRBJ2-1; D uncertain. Sample: CD8+ T cells sorted from blood. The CDR3 reads CASEFNNEQFF. The CDR3 region has the DNA TGTGCCTCTGAATTCAACAATGAGCAGTTCTTC.